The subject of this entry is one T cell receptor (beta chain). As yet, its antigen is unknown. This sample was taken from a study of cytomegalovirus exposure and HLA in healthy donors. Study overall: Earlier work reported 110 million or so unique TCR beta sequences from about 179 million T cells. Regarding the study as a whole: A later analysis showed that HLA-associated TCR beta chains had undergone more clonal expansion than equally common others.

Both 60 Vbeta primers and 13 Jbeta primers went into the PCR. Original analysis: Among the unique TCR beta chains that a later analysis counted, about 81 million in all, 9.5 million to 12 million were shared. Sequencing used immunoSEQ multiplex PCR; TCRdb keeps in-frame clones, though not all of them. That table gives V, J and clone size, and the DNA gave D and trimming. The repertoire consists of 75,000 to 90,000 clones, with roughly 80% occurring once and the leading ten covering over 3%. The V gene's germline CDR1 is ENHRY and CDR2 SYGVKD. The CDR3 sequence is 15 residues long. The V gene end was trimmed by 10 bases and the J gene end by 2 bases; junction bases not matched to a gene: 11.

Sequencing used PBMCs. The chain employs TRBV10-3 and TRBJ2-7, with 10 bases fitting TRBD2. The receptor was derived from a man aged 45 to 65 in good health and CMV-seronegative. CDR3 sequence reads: CASSLLAGAPYEQYF. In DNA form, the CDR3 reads TGTGCCAGCAGCCTGCTAGCGGGGGCGCCCTACGAGCAGTACTTC.